This T cell receptor beta chain was recovered during a study of monozygotic twins with inflammatory bowel disease. Study results and caveats: Discrimination among different T cell subtypes was not achievable. Evidence did not back any single strong signal or clonotype linked to IBD.

During cDNA synthesis, UMIs that each contained a 6-nucleotide sample barcode were added by means of template switching. Each CDR3 protein gets one entry in TCRdb, which reprocessed the 5' RACE reads and gives no DNA. The sample totals nearly 450,000 distinct CDR3 sequences. Donors gave about 2.5 ml of blood apiece. CDR1 is LNHDA and CDR2 is SQIVND in the germline V gene (reference sequence). The CDR3 extends over 15 amino acids. With respect to this clonotype: The antigen remains undetermined.

The sequencing sample was made of blood. This sequence joins TRBV19 and TRBJ1-6; TCRdb reports TRBD1, a call that lacks DNA to check it against. The TCR sequence derives from a human donor with ulcerative colitis or Crohn's disease, or a healthy co-twin of an affected twin (not recorded which). The CDR3 sequence: CASSIGQGIGSPLHF.